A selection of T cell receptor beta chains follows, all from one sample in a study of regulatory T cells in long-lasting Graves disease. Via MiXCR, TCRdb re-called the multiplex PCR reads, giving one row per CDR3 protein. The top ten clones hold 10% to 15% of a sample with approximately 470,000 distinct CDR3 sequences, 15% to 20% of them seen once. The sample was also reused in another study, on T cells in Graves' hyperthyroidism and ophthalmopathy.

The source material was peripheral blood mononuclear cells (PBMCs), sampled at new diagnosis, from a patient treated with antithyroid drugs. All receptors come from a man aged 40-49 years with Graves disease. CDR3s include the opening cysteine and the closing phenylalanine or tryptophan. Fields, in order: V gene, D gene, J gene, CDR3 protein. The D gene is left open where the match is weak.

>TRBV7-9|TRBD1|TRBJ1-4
CASSLVSSGGKLFF
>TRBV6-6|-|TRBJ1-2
CASSYSGNGYTF
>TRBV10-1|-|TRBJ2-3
CASSELEGARTDTQYF
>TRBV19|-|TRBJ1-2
CASARGAPNYGYTF
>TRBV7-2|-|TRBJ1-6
CASSLERGNSPLHF
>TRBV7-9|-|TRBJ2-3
CASSPRGGWTSTDTQYF
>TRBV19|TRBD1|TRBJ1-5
CASGDRVNNQPQHF
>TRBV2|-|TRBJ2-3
CASSNGRGTDTQYF
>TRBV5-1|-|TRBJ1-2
CASSLEGYYGYTF
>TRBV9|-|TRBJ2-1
CASSVVPSTNEQFF
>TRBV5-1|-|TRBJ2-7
CASSLGGTLYEQYF
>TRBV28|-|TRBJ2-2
CASSSRGAMNTGELFF
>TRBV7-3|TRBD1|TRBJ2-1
CASSVVDRAYNEQFF
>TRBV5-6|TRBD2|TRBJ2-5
CASSVRTSGRPYQETQYF
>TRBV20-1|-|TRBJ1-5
CSARPGIANQPQHF
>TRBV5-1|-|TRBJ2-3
CASSLPGAASTDTQYF
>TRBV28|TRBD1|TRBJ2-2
CASTSQGERTGELFF
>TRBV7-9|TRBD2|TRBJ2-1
CASSWRSGGLAGGSSYNEQFF
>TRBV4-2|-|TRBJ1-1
CASSPSNRNTEAFF
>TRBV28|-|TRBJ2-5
CASNVFGQSLQETQYF
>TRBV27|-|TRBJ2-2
CASSFTGHRTNTGELFF
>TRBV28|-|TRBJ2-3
CASASPGTTNTDTQYF
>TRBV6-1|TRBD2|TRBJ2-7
CASTLAGASYEQYF
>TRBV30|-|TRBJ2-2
CAYRMDTGELFF
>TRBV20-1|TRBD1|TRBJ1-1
CSAARGQGALNTEAFF
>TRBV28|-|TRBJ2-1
CASSPPGRGNEQFF
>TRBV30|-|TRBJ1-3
CAWSYGSRNTIYF
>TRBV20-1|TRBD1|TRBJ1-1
CSARDRTGLATEAFF
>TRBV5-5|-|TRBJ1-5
CASSLEWDQPQHF
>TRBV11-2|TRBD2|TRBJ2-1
CASSSLAGANEQFF
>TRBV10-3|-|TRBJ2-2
CAIRGTGRENTGELFF
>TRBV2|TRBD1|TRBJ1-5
CASSWDSVQPQHF
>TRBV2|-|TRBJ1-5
CASTRDSKNQPQHF
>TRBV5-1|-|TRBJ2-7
CASSLWQSSYEQYF
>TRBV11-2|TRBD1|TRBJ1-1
CASSLMGQGMTEAFF
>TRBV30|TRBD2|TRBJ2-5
CAWTSGRHLVETQYF
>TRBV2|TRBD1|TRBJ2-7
CASDGQGYYEQYF
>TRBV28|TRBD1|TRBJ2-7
CASSGGTGSHEQYF
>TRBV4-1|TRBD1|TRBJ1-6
CASSQQYRGRNSPLHF
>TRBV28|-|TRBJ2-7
CASSLDSSHEQYF
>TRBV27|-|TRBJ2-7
CASRLARASRSYEQYF
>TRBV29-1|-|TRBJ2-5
CSVDSPETQYF
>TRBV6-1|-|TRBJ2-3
CASKARTGSTDTQYF
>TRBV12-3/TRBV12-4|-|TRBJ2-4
CASREENIQYF
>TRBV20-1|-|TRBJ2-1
CSTTQRGEQFF